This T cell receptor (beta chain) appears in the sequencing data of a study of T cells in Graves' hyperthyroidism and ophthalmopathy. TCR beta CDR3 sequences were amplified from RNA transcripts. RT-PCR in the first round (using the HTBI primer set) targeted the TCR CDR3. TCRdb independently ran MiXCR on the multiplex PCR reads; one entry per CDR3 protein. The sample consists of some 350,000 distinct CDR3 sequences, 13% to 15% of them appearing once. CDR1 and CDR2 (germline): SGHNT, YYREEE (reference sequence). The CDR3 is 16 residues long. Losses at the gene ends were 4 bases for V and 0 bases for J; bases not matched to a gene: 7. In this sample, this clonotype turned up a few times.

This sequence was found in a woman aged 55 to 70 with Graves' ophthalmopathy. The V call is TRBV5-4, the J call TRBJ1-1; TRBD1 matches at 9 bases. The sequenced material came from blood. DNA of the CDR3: TGTGCCAGCAGCCCGGGACAGGGATACATGAACACTGAAGCTTTCTTT. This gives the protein CASSPGQGYMNTEAFF.